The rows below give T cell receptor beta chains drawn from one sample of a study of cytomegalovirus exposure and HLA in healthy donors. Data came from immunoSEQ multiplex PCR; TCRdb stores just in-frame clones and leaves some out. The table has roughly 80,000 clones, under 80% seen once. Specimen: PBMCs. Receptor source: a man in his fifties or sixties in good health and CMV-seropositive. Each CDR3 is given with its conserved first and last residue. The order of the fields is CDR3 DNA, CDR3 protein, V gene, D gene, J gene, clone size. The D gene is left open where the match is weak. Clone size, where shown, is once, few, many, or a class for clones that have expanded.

CDR3nt: TGTGCCAGCAGCTTAGCCGGGATTGAAAAACTGTTTTTT; CDR3aa: CASSLAGIEKLFF; v_gene: TRBV7-9; d_gene: .; j_gene: TRBJ1-4; abundance: .
CDR3nt: TGTGCCAGCAGCGCAGCAGGGAGGAATCAGCCCCAGCATTTT; CDR3aa: CASSAAGRNQPQHF; v_gene: TRBV7-8; d_gene: .; j_gene: TRBJ1-5; abundance: .
CDR3nt: TGTGCCAGCAGATCGGGAGGGGCTGAAGCTTTCTTT; CDR3aa: CASRSGGAEAFF; v_gene: TRBV6-5; d_gene: .; j_gene: TRBJ1-1; abundance: .
CDR3nt: TGTGCCAGCATTGGTCTAGCGGGGGGGCGAGAGACCCAGTACTTC; CDR3aa: CASIGLAGGRETQYF; v_gene: TRBV2; d_gene: TRBD2; j_gene: TRBJ2-5; abundance: .
CDR3nt: TGTGCCAGCAATTCTTACGAGCAGTACTTC; CDR3aa: CASNSYEQYF; v_gene: TRBV6-1; d_gene: .; j_gene: TRBJ2-7; abundance: .
CDR3nt: TGTGCCAGCAGTTTACTTTATCCGCTCGGTTACACCGGGGAGCTGTTTTTT; CDR3aa: CASSLLYPLGYTGELFF; v_gene: TRBV28; d_gene: .; j_gene: TRBJ2-2; abundance: .
CDR3nt: TGTGCCAGCAAGGCTGCGGTTGTGAACACTGAAGCTTTCTTT; CDR3aa: CASKAAVVNTEAFF; v_gene: TRBV11-2; d_gene: .; j_gene: TRBJ1-1; abundance: .
CDR3nt: TGTTCCAGCAGCTTAGGGCAGGGGCAATCACCCCTCCACTTT; CDR3aa: CSSSLGQGQSPLHF; v_gene: TRBV7-9; d_gene: .; j_gene: TRBJ1-6; abundance: few
CDR3nt: TGTGCCAGCAGCAACGGGTCGTCTAATGAAAAACTGTTTTTT; CDR3aa: CASSNGSSNEKLFF; v_gene: TRBV21-1; d_gene: .; j_gene: TRBJ1-4; abundance: .
CDR3nt: TGTGCCTGGAGTGACAGGACGGGTGAAAAACTGTTTTTT; CDR3aa: CAWSDRTGEKLFF; v_gene: TRBV30; d_gene: .; j_gene: TRBJ1-4; abundance: .
CDR3nt: TGTGCCAGCAGCGTATATTCCTCCTACAATGAGCAGTTCTTC; CDR3aa: CASSVYSSYNEQFF; v_gene: TRBV9; d_gene: .; j_gene: TRBJ2-1; abundance: .
CDR3nt: TGTGCTAGTGGTTTGGCTCAGGGTGTCGGTCAGCCCCAGCATTTT; CDR3aa: CASGLAQGVGQPQHF; v_gene: TRBV12-5; d_gene: .; j_gene: TRBJ1-5; abundance: .
CDR3nt: TGCGCCAGCAGCCAAATAGCGGGAGTAACCTACAATGAGCAGTTCTTC; CDR3aa: CASSQIAGVTYNEQFF; v_gene: TRBV4-1; d_gene: TRBD2; j_gene: TRBJ2-1; abundance: .
CDR3nt: TGTGCCAGCGGCGGACAGGGGGCTCCTTTCTATGGCTACACCTTC; CDR3aa: CASGGQGAPFYGYTF; v_gene: TRBV2; d_gene: TRBD1; j_gene: TRBJ1-2; abundance: .
CDR3nt: TGTGCCAGCAGAGTCCTTGGGGGCGTAGACACTGAAGCTTTCTTT; CDR3aa: CASRVLGGVDTEAFF; v_gene: TRBV2; d_gene: .; j_gene: TRBJ1-1; abundance: .
CDR3nt: TGCGCCAGCAGCCCCCCAACAGCCGCACCTACCAGCCAAGAGACCCAGTACTTC; CDR3aa: CASSPPTAAPTSQETQYF; v_gene: TRBV4-1; d_gene: .; j_gene: TRBJ2-5; abundance: .
CDR3nt: TGTGCCAGCAGCCGACAGGGCTCGGCCGGGGAGCTGTTTTTT; CDR3aa: CASSRQGSAGELFF; v_gene: TRBV5-5; d_gene: TRBD1; j_gene: TRBJ2-2; abundance: .
CDR3nt: TGTGCCAGCACCACACTCCAGGGGTACTCTGGGGCCAACGTCCTGACTTTC; CDR3aa: CASTTLQGYSGANVLTF; v_gene: TRBV28; d_gene: .; j_gene: TRBJ2-6; abundance: .
CDR3nt: TGTGCCAGCAGCTTGCGCTCCTACGAGCAGTACTTC; CDR3aa: CASSLRSYEQYF; v_gene: TRBV7-9; d_gene: .; j_gene: TRBJ2-7; abundance: .
CDR3nt: TGTGCCAGCAGTGGCCCCAGCGGGAGAGTTGTGCGGTACGAGCAGTACTTC; CDR3aa: CASSGPSGRVVRYEQYF; v_gene: TRBV6-1; d_gene: TRBD2; j_gene: TRBJ2-7; abundance: .
CDR3nt: TGTGCCAGCAGAAAATTAAAGACAGGGAGGAAAAAACTGTTTTTT; CDR3aa: CASRKLKTGRKKLFF; v_gene: TRBV5-4; d_gene: TRBD1; j_gene: TRBJ1-4; abundance: .
CDR3nt: TGTGCCAGCAGCCCGTTCTTCGGAGGGGGGGATTCCGAGCAGTACTTC; CDR3aa: CASSPFFGGGDSEQYF; v_gene: TRBV9; d_gene: .; j_gene: TRBJ2-7; abundance: once
CDR3nt: TGTGCCAGCTCACGGCAGGGGATTAATGGAAACACCATATATTTT; CDR3aa: CASSRQGINGNTIYF; v_gene: TRBV18; d_gene: .; j_gene: TRBJ1-3; abundance: .
CDR3nt: TGTGCCAGCAGCCCCCACCGACAGCCCCGGGACATTCAGTACTTC; CDR3aa: CASSPHRQPRDIQYF; v_gene: TRBV11-2; d_gene: .; j_gene: TRBJ2-4; abundance: .